What follows are 12 T cell receptor beta chains derived from one specimen sequenced in a study of blood T cells in healthy people across ages. Next came a second PCR, run for 7 to 11 cycles, which used a sample-barcoded 5' primer along with a J-beta primer mix. MiXCR, applied by TCRdb to the 5' RACE reads, yields one record per CDR3 protein. The sample shows over 1.5 million distinct CDR3 sequences, about 50% of them seen only once. Sequencing was carried out using blood. These receptors originate from a woman aged 40 to 55 in good health.

V is TRBV6-1 and J is TRBJ2-5; D possibly corresponds to TRBD1 (6 bases). Germline lookup yields CDR1 MNHNS and CDR2 SASEGT. V lost 10 bases to trimming and J lost 2 bases, with 17 bases between them. The CDR3 is 14 residues long. CDR3 in DNA: TGTGCCATGACTCTGGACAGTCTACAAGAGACCCAGTACTTC. It is translated as CAMTLDSLQETQYF.

The chain links TRBV6-6 to TRBJ2-5, with D possibly matching TRBD1 (5 bases). This CDR3 has 14 residues. The germline V gene has CDR1 MNHNY and CDR2 SVGAGI (reference sequence). V was pared by 6 bases and J by 5 bases, with 16 bases between. The CDR3 reads CASRTTDPVETQYF. CDR3 coding DNA: TGTGCCAGCAGAACGACAGATCCAGTCGAGACCCAGTACTTC.

This clonotype was found a few times. V gene TRBV5-6 combines with J gene TRBJ2-1; TRBD1 matches 8 bases. Germline loops: CDR1 SGHDT, CDR2 YYEEEE. This CDR3 is built from 15 residues. V trimming: 0 bases; J trimming: 9 bases; junction bases outside the gene matches: 8. DNA of the CDR3: TGTGCCAGCAGCTTGGGGACAGGGTGGACGGGTGAGCAGTTCTTC. Protein sequence: CASSLGTGWTGEQFF.

The J gene is TRBJ2-3, the V gene TRBV7-2; a possible D gene is TRBD1 (6 bases). Germline V gene data show CDR1 as SGHTA and CDR2 as FQGNSA. The CDR3 length is 15 residues. Trimming removed 0 bases from V and 4 bases from J, with 11 bases in between. The CDR3 bases are TGTGCCAGCAGCTTAGCCCACAGGGAGTCAGATACGCAGTATTTT. Protein product: CASSLAHRESDTQYF.

The chain links TRBV20-1 to TRBJ2-1; 8 bases match TRBD2. Germline loops: CDR1 DFQATT, CDR2 SNEGSKA (reference sequence). After removal of 6 bases from V and 0 bases from J, the junction contained 10 bases not matched to a gene. The CDR3 has 16 amino acids. The CDR3 region is CSAAPAGGPSYNEQFF. CDR3 DNA: TGCAGTGCGGCTCCCGCGGGGGGCCCCTCCTACAATGAGCAGTTCTTC.

The chain carries TRBV27 and TRBJ1-4, with D perhaps TRBD1 (6 bases). The germline V gene has CDR1 MNHEY and CDR2 SMNVEV (reference sequence). CDR3 length: 15 amino acids. Trimming cost V 4 bases and J 5 bases, with 14 bases left between them. This CDR3 is CASSSYVGGNEKLFF. In nucleotides, the CDR3 is TGTGCCAGCAGTTCCTACGTCGGGGGCAATGAAAAACTGTTTTTT.

V gene TRBV27 combines with J gene TRBJ2-7; 7 nucleotides agree with TRBD1. CDR1 and CDR2 from the germline V gene are MNHEY and SMNVEV (reference sequence). The CDR3 consists of 13 residues. J was trimmed by 6 bases and V by 5 bases; bases with no gene match: 7. As DNA, the CDR3 is TGTGCCAGCAGTCCACGAACAGGGGCCGAGCAGTACTTC. Amino acid sequence: CASSPRTGAEQYF.

This clonotype was recorded at least ten times. V and J are TRBV6-1 and TRBJ1-4, with 8 positions matching TRBD1. The CDR3 runs 14 residues. CDR1 MNHNS and CDR2 SASEGT come from the germline V gene. The V and J ends lost 10 bases and 4 bases, in that order; junction bases with no gene match: 8. CDR3 nucleotides: TGTGCCACCTCATTGGGACAGGATAATGAAAAACTGTTTTTT. It codes for CATSLGQDNEKLFF.

The gene calls are TRBV2 and TRBJ2-5, with D hard to call. CDR1 is SNHLY and CDR2 is FYNNEI in the germline V gene. Between the trimmed V and J ends, which lost 7 bases and 5 bases, there was a span of 8 bases. The CDR3 sequence is 11 residues long. The CDR3 loop is CASTLTETQYF. DNA for the CDR3: TGTGCCAGCACCTTGACTGAGACCCAGTACTTC.

The chain couples TRBV15 to TRBJ1-1, with D perhaps TRBD1 (5 bases). Per germline, CDR1 LNHNV and CDR2 YYDKDF (reference sequence). The germline V and J ends were trimmed by 6 bases and 1 base, with 12 bases remaining between them. The CDR3 is made up of 14 amino acids. CDR3 sequence reads: CATRGVGTNTEAFF. The CDR3, as DNA: TGTGCCACCAGGGGGGTGGGGACGAACACTGAAGCTTTCTTT.

This clonotype was observed a handful of times. This chain connects TRBV20-1 to TRBJ2-1; no definite D call. CDR1 DFQATT and CDR2 SNEGSKA come from the germline V gene (reference sequence). The CDR3 covers 11 residues. Deletions cut 6 bases from V and 8 bases from J, with 11 bases between. CDR3 sequence: CSARPLDEQFF. The CDR3 bases are TGCAGTGCCCGACCCCTGGATGAGCAGTTCTTC.

The genes are TRBV20-1 and TRBJ2-3; D is unclear. CDR1 and CDR2 (germline): DFQATT, SNEGSKA (reference sequence). This CDR3 has 13 amino acids. Trimming took 3 bases from V and 1 from J, leaving 8 bases between them. DNA for the CDR3: TGCAGTGCTAGGGATGATCGCACAGATACGCAGTATTTT. It yields the protein CSARDDRTDTQYF.